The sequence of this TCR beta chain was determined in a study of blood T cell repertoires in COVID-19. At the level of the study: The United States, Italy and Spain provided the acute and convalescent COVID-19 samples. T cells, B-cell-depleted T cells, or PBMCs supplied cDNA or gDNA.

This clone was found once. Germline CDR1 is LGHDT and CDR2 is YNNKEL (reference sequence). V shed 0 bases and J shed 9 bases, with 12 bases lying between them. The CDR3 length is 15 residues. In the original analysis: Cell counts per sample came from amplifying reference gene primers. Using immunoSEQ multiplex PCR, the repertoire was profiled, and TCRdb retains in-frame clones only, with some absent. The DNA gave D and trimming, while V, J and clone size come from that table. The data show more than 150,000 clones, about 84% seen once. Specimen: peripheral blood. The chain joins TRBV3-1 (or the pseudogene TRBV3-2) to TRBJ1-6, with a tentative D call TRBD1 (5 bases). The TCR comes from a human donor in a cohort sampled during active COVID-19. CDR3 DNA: TGTGCCAGCAGCCAAGACGGGGGAAGGAGTTCACCCCTCCACTTT. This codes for CASSQDGGRSSPLHF.